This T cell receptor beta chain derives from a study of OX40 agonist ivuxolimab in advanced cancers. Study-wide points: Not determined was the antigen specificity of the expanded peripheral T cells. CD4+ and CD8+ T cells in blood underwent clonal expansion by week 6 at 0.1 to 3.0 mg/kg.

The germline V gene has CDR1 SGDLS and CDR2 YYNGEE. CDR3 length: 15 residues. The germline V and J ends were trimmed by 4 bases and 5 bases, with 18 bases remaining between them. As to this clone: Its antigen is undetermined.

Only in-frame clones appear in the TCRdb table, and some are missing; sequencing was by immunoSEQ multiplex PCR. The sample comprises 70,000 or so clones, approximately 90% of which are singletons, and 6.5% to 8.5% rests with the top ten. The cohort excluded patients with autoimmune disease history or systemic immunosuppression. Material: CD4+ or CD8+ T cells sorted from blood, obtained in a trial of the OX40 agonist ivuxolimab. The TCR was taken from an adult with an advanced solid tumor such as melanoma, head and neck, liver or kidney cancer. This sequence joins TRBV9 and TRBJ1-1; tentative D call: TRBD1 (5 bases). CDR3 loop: CASSPSGGPGTEAFF. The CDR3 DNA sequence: TGTGCCAGCAGCCCCTCGGGGGGACCGGGTACTGAAGCTTTCTTT. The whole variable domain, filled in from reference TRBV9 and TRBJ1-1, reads DSGVTQTPKHLITATGQRVTLRCSPRSGDLSVYWYQQSLDQGLQFLIQYYNGEERAKGNILERFSAQQFPDLHSELNLSSLELGDSALYFCASSPSGGPGTEAFFGQGTRLTVV.